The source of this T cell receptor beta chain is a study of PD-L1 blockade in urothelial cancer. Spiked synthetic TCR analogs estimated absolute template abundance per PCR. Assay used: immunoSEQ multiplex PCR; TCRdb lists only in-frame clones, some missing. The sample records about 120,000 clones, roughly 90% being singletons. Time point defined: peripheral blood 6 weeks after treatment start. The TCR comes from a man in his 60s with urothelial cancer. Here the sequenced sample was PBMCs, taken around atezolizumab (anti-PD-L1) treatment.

DNA of the CDR3: TGTGCCAGCAGGGAGAGGGAGCCCCAGCATTTT. It yields the protein CASREREPQHF. The chain joins TRBV2 to TRBJ1-5; no clear D gene. Germline lookup yields CDR1 SNHLY and CDR2 FYNNEI. With 6 bases removed from V and 8 bases from J, the gap between germline ends came to 8 bases. The CDR3 contains 11 residues.